Reported below is one T cell receptor beta chain. Its antigen is not identified. Germline-derived CDR1 and CDR2 are LNHDA and SQIVND (reference sequence). The CDR3 loop spans 13 amino acids. Deletions cut 7 bases from V and 2 bases from J, with 11 bases between. Only in-frame clones appear in the TCRdb table, and some are missing; sequencing was by immunoSEQ multiplex PCR. This sample has 100,000 to 150,000 clones; 80% to 85% occur once, and the top ten carry around 3%. This sample stems from a study of radiation and T cells in renal cell carcinoma. Overall study context: Nephrectomy followed 15 Gy stereotactic body radiation by 4 weeks. Study results and caveats: In blood, top tumor clones expanded by 2 weeks, shrinking by 4.

Time point meaning: baseline pretreatment blood. Noted treatment: 15 Gy SBRT to primary tumor, nephrectomy 4 weeks later. Radiation-treated patients gave blood at baseline, week 2 and week 4. The tumor was a clear cell renal cell carcinoma. The receptor was isolated from a woman aged 55-70 years with renal cell carcinoma. This sequence joins TRBV19 and TRBJ1-2; maybe TRBD1 (6 bases). This material consisted of blood, taken from a patient whose treatment included radiotherapy and nephrectomy. The CDR3 region is CASTKTGNYGYTF. The CDR3 coding sequence is TGTGCCAGTACCAAGACAGGAAACTATGGCTACACCTTC.